The rows below give T cell receptor beta chains drawn from one sample of a study of blood T cell repertoires in COVID-19. Measured with immunoSEQ multiplex PCR; TCRdb has only the in-frame clones, and not every one. The sample records some 250,000 clones, 82% being singletons. The sequencing sample was made of peripheral blood. The source of these receptors is a woman aged 18-35 years with acute or convalescent COVID-19. Each CDR3 is given with its conserved first and last residue. Each record gives: J gene, V gene, D gene, clone size, CDR3 protein, CDR3 DNA. A D gene is named only where the DNA matches it firmly. Not all rows give a size; the values are once, few, many and, for expanded clones, a class.

TRBJ1-2 | TRBV19 | - | - | CASSLLRSSPNYGYTF | TGTGCCAGTAGTCTACTGCGGTCGTCCCCCAACTATGGCTACACCTTC
TRBJ2-1 | TRBV19 | TRBD2 | - | CASSIFLADYNEQFF | TGTGCCAGTAGTATTTTCCTAGCGGACTACAATGAGCAGTTCTTC
TRBJ1-3 | TRBV2 | TRBD1 | once | CASSPNLGQGASGNTIYF | TGTGCCAGCAGTCCAAACCTGGGACAGGGGGCATCTGGAAACACCATATATTTT
TRBJ2-1 | TRBV2 | TRBD2 | - | CARARLGGSAHNEQFF | TGTGCCAGGGCCCGTCTCGGCGGGAGTGCCCACAATGAGCAGTTCTTC
TRBJ2-3 | TRBV4-3 | - | - | CASSREGLSADTQYF | TGCGCCAGCAGCCGAGAGGGGCTGAGCGCAGATACGCAGTATTTT
TRBJ2-7 | TRBV15 | TRBD2 | - | CATSRLTSLAGGGYEQYF | TGTGCCACCAGCAGACTAACATCCCTAGCGGGAGGCGGCTACGAGCAGTACTTC
TRBJ2-3 | TRBV4-1 | TRBD2 | - | CASSRLAGGRQIDGDDTQYF | TGCGCCAGCAGTCGCCTAGCGGGAGGAAGGCAAATCGATGGAGATGATACGCAGTATTTT
TRBJ2-3 | TRBV5-4 | TRBD2 | - | CASSATSGTDTQYF | TGTGCCAGCAGCGCGACTAGCGGTACAGATACGCAGTATTTT
TRBJ1-3 | TRBV3-1/TRBV3-2 | TRBD1 | - | CASSQDVGQGFSGNTIYF | TGTGCCAGCAGCCAAGATGTGGGACAGGGGTTCTCTGGAAACACCATATATTTT
TRBJ2-5 | TRBV18 | - | - | CASTVVAKLYGFQETQYF | TGTGCCAGCACGGTCGTTGCGAAACTTTACGGTTTCCAAGAGACCCAGTACTTC
TRBJ1-5 | TRBV4-1 | TRBD1 | - | CASSQEGQGIRQPQHF | TGCGCCAGCAGCCAAGAGGGACAGGGAATCCGTCAGCCCCAGCATTTT
TRBJ2-6 | TRBV4-2 | - | - | CASSQELSGANVLTF | TGTGCCAGCAGCCAAGAACTCTCTGGGGCCAACGTCCTGACTTTC
TRBJ2-3 | TRBV9 | TRBD2 | - | CASSVVGDRGLAVADTQYF | TGTGCCAGCAGCGTAGTCGGGGACCGCGGACTAGCAGTGGCAGATACGCAGTATTTT
TRBJ1-1 | TRBV2 | TRBD1 | - | CASSGQGRTEAFF | TGTGCCAGCAGCGGACAGGGGAGGACTGAAGCTTTCTTT
TRBJ2-3 | TRBV6-4 | - | - | CASSAGTSLSDTQYF | TGTGCCAGCAGTGCCGGGACTTCCCTATCAGATACGCAGTATTTT
TRBJ2-1 | TRBV6-2/TRBV6-3 | TRBD2 | - | CASSYSSLAGGQSYNEQFF | TGTGCCAGCAGTTACTCGAGTCTAGCGGGAGGTCAATCCTACAATGAGCAGTTCTTC